This entry lists 2 T cell receptor beta chains sequenced from one sample in a study of blood T cells in healthy people across ages. PCR was performed a second time for roughly 7 to 12 cycles using a sample-barcoded 5' primer and a J-beta primer mix. A single record per CDR3 protein comes from TCRdb applying MiXCR to the 5' RACE reads. The sample holds roughly 2 million distinct CDR3 sequences, about 50% seen once. The sample comprised blood. The receptors stem from a woman aged 40-49 years in good health.

This chain links TRBV29-1 with TRBJ2-1; D gene unclear. There are 13 residues in the CDR3. The V gene's germline CDR1 is SQVTM and CDR2 ANQGSEA. V dropped 3 bases and J dropped 4 bases, with 10 bases sitting between them. CDR3 amino acids: CSVDVGRYNEQFF. The CDR3 DNA sequence: TGCAGCGTTGACGTTGGCAGATACAATGAGCAGTTCTTC.

The chain employs TRBV6-2 or TRBV6-3 and TRBJ2-1; D may be TRBD1 or TRBD2 (5 bases each). Germline V CDR1 and CDR2: MNHEY, SVGEGT. The V and J ends lost 4 bases and 13 bases respectively, with 14 bases between them. The CDR3 extends over 12 amino acids. CDR3 nucleotides: TGTGCCAGCAGTTCTCCACTAGGGGAACAGTTCTTC. It translates to CASSSPLGEQFF.